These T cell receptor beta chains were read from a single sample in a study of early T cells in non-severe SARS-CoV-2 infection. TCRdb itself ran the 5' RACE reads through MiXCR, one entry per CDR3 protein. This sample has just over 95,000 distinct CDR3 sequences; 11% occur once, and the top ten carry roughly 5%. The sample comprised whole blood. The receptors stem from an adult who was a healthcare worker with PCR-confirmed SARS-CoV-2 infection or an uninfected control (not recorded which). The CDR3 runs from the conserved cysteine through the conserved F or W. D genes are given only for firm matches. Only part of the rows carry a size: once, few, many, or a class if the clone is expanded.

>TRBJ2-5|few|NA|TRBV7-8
TGTGCCAGCAGCTTAGAAATGGGGGAGACCCAGTACTTC
CASSLEMGETQYF
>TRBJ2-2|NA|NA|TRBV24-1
TGTGCCACCAGTGAGATACGGGACAAGAACACCGGGGAGCTGTTTTTT
CATSEIRDKNTGELFF
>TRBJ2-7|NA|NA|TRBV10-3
TGTGCCATCAGTGTTCTAGGGACCTCCTACGAGCAGTACTTC
CAISVLGTSYEQYF
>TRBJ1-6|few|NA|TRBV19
TGTGCCAGTAGCCTCAGGAGCTCCTATAATTCACCCCTCCACTTT
CASSLRSSYNSPLHF
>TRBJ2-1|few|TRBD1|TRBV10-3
TGTGCCATCAGTGAGTCGAATAGACAGGGGTATAGCGGTGAGCAGTTCTTC
CAISESNRQGYSGEQFF
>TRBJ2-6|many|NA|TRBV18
TGTGCCAGCTCACCAGACAGCTCTGGGGCCAACGTCCTGACTTTC
CASSPDSSGANVLTF
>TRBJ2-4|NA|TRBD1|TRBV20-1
TGCAGTGCTCCCGGGACAGGGGTAAACATTCAGTACTTC
CSAPGTGVNIQYF
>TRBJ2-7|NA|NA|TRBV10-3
TGTGCCATCAGTGACAGTCCAATTAGTAACGAGCAGTACTTC
CAISDSPISNEQYF
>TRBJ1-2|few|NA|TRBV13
TGTGCCAGCAGCTTAGGCTTGGCTTTGGGCGGCTACACCTTC
CASSLGLALGGYTF
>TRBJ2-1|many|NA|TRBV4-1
TGCGCCAGCAGCCAAGATCCTCCCTCTAGGGGGCAGTTCTTC
CASSQDPPSRGQFF
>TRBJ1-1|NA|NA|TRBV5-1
TGCGCCAGCAGCTTGGCCCCCGGGGATTGGAGTGAAGCTTTCTTT
CASSLAPGDWSEAFF
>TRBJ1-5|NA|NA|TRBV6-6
TGTGCCAGCAGTTTTGAAGACGGGTACAATCAGCCCCAGCATTTT
CASSFEDGYNQPQHF
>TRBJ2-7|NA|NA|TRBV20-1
TGCAGTGCTAGAGATATTACGGAGGGGCGGCTCCCCTACGAGCAGTACTTC
CSARDITEGRLPYEQYF
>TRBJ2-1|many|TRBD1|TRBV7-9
TGTGCCAGCAGCTCGCCGGGACAGGGTGCCCATGAGCAGTTCTTC
CASSSPGQGAHEQFF
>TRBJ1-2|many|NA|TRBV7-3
TGTGCCAGCGGTTCGGGGCAGGTCAGCTATGGCTACACCTTC
CASGSGQVSYGYTF
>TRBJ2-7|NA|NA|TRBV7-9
TGTGCCAGCAGCTTAGGGTACGGACACACCTACGAGCAGTACTTC
CASSLGYGHTYEQYF
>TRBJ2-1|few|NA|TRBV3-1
TGTGCCAGCAGCCCACTCGGGTTTAGCTCCTACAATGAGCAGTTCTTC
CASSPLGFSSYNEQFF
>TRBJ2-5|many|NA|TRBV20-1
TGCAGTGCTAGAGGAAACCCAGAGAGGGGGCAAGAGACCCAGTACTTC
CSARGNPERGQETQYF
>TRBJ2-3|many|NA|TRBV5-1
TGCGCCAGCAGCTTGAGCAACATGCATTCTAGCACAGATACGCAGTATTTT
CASSLSNMHSSTDTQYF
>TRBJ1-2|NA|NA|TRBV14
TGTGCCTGCAGCCAGTCAGGGAACCCGTGGGACTATGGCTACACCTTC
CACSQSGNPWDYGYTF
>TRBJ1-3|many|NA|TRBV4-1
TGCGCCAGCAGCCCTTCGGGGTGGTCGGCCTCTGGAAACACCATATATTTT
CASSPSGWSASGNTIYF
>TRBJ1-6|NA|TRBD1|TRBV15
TGTGCCACCAGCGCGCGGACAGGCAATTCACCCCTCCACTTT
CATSARTGNSPLHF
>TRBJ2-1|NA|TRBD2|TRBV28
TGTGCCAGCCTACTAGCGGGAGGCAATGAGCAGTTCTTC
CASLLAGGNEQFF
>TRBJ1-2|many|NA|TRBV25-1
TGTGGGGCTTCAGGAGATGGCTACACCTTC
CGASGDGYTF
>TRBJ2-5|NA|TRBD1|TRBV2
TGTGCCAGCAGTGAAACAGGGGTGTACCAAGAGACCCAGTACTTC
CASSETGVYQETQYF
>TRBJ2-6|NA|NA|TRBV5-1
TGCGCCAGCAGCCTACTAACGGCCGGGGCCAACGTCCTGACTTTC
CASSLLTAGANVLTF
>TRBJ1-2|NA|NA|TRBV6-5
TGTGCCAGCAGAGTCGGGACTACTTATGGCTACACCTTC
CASRVGTTYGYTF
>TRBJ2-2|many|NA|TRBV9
TGTGCCAGTCCGACCGGGACAATGAACACCGGGGAGCTGTTTTTT
CASPTGTMNTGELFF
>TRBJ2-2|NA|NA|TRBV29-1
TGCAGCGTTGAAGATTTGGGACAGAACACCGGGGAGCTGTTTTTT
CSVEDLGQNTGELFF
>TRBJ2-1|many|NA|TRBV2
TGTGCCAGCAGTGAAATGCGGAATGAGCAGTTCTTC
CASSEMRNEQFF
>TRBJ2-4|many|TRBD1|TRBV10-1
TGCGCCAGCAGTGAGACGACAGGGGGAACCAAAAACATTCAGTACTTC
CASSETTGGTKNIQYF
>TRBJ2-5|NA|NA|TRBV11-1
TGTGCCAGCAGCTTATCGGGAGCGAGGGGGAAGGAGGAGACCCAGTACTTC
CASSLSGARGKEETQYF
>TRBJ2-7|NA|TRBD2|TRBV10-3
TGTGCCATCAGTACCGGGACTAGCGGCTACGAGCAGTACTTC
CAISTGTSGYEQYF
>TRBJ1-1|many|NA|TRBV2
TGTGCCAGCAGAGGGACGGCGAACACTGAAGCTTTCTTT
CASRGTANTEAFF
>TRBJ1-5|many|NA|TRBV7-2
TGTGCCAGCAGCCCCCAGCTCAATCAGCCCCAGCATTTT
CASSPQLNQPQHF
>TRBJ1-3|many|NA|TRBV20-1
TGCAGTGCTAGGGACGGGCGGCGCTCGGGAAACACCATATATTTT
CSARDGRRSGNTIYF
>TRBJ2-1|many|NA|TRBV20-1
TGCAGTGCTAGACCCCCTGTCGGGGGTGAGCAGTTCTTC
CSARPPVGGEQFF
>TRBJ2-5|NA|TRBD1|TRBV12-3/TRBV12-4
TGTGCCAGCAGTGACCCGGGACAGGGTCGGACCCAGTACTTC
CASSDPGQGRTQYF
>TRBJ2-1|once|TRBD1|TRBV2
TGTGCCAGCAGGGAGGGACAGGCGTCGTACAATGAGCAGTTCTTC
CASREGQASYNEQFF
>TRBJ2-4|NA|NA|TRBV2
TGTGCCAGCAGTGCGAGATCGCCAATGGTCAAAAACATTCAGTACTTC
CASSARSPMVKNIQYF
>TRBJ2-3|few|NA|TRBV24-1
TGTGCCACCAGTGATAGGGTTGGCACAGATACGCAGTATTTT
CATSDRVGTDTQYF
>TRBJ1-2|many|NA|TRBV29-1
TGCAGCGTCCCCTTCCGTGCAGGGCTGAATGGCTACACCTTC
CSVPFRAGLNGYTF
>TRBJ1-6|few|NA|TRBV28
TGTGCCAGCAGCCACTGGGACAATCTTAATTCACCCCTCCACTTT
CASSHWDNLNSPLHF
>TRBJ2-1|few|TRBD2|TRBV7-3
TGTGCCAGCAGCTTGGAGTTAGCGGGGGGAAATGAGCAGTTCTTC
CASSLELAGGNEQFF
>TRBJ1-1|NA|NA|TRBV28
TGTGCCAGCAGTTTATCGGGGGCGAAAGCTTTCTTT
CASSLSGAKAFF
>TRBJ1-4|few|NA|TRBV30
TGTGCCTGGAGTGCCCGGGGGGCAACTAATGAAAAACTGTTTTTT
CAWSARGATNEKLFF
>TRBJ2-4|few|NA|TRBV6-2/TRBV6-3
TGTGCCAGCATCAAGGGGGTGGCAGACATTCAGTACTTC
CASIKGVADIQYF
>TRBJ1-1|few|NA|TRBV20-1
TGCAGTGCCGTACCGGGGGCGGACACTGAAGCTTTCTTT
CSAVPGADTEAFF
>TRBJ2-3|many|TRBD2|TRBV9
TGTGCCAGCAGCGTAGCGGGAGGCCCAGATACGCAGTATTTT
CASSVAGGPDTQYF
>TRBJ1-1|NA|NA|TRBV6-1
TGTGCCAGCAAACTATCCGGGGCTGGAGCTTTCTTT
CASKLSGAGAFF
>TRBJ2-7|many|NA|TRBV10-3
TGTGCCAGCCTTTCCAATCCCTACGAGCAGTACTTC
CASLSNPYEQYF
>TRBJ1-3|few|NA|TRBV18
TGTGCCAGCTCACCATCGGCGACAGTCTCTGGAAACACCATATATTTT
CASSPSATVSGNTIYF